This TCR beta chain was recorded in a study of T-cell reconstitution after alpha-beta-depleted transplantation in children. Trimming removed 3 bases from V and 7 bases from J, with 10 bases in between. The CDR3 runs 12 residues. Details on this clonotype: What it recognizes is unknown.

Study conclusions and caveats: In some patients, recipient T cells and intrathymic progenitors surviving conditioning explained high day-60 diversity. About two months after transplant, alpha-beta T cells reportedly came from several hundred expanded graft clones.

A TCRbeta library incorporating unique molecular identifiers was prepared. TCRdb itself ran the PCR reads through MiXCR, one entry per CDR3 protein. The sample lists about 470,000 distinct CDR3 sequences; 43% were seen once. The sample here was PBMCs, taken before TCRalphabeta/CD19-depleted stem cell transplant. The V call is TRBV12-3 or TRBV12-4, the J call TRBJ2-7; D may correspond to TRBD1 or TRBD2 (5 bases each). This receptor was identified in a girl aged 2 to 10 with aplastic anemia, due to receive a stem cell transplant. CDR3 loop: CASSFWDVEQYF. In DNA form, the CDR3 reads TGTGCCAGCAGTTTCTGGGACGTTGAGCAGTACTTC.